This is a list of T cell receptor beta chains from one sample in a study of blood T cell repertoires in COVID-19. Only in-frame clones appear in the TCRdb table, and some are missing; sequencing was by immunoSEQ multiplex PCR. The profile shows around 170,000 clones, around 84% of them singletons. Sequenced sample: peripheral blood. The receptors were sampled from a man younger than 40 with active or convalescent COVID-19. Both conserved end residues are part of each CDR3. A D gene is named only where the DNA matches it firmly. The size field is filled for only some rows; it gives once, few, many or a size class.

j_call clone_size d_call v_call cdr3_aa cdr3_nt
TRBJ1-2 NA NA TRBV29-1 CSVEEQGLSYTF TGCAGCGTTGAAGAACAGGGCTTGAGCTACACCTTC
TRBJ2-5 NA TRBD1 TRBV28 CASSRKDRDQETQYF TGTGCCAGCAGCCGGAAAGACAGGGACCAAGAGACCCAGTACTTC
TRBJ2-5 NA TRBD2 TRBV10-1 CASSGAGTSVETQYF TGCGCCAGCAGTGGGGCCGGGACTAGCGTGGAGACCCAGTACTTC
TRBJ1-1 few NA TRBV5-1 CASSPQRRDSEAFF TGCGCCAGCAGCCCTCAACGACGAGACAGTGAAGCTTTCTTT
TRBJ1-1 NA NA TRBV21-1 CASVRSVAFF TGTGCCAGCGTCAGAAGCGTAGCTTTCTTT
TRBJ2-3 NA TRBD2 TRBV3-1/TRBV3-2 CASSLSGGVTDTQYF TGTGCCAGCAGCCTGAGCGGGGGGGTGACAGATACGCAGTATTTT
TRBJ2-7 NA NA TRBV4-3 CASSPEWAGISYEQYF TGCGCCAGCAGCCCCGAATGGGCAGGCATATCCTACGAGCAGTACTTC
TRBJ1-2 NA NA TRBV20-1 CSASYRDTIYGYTF TGCAGTGCTAGTTACCGGGACACCATCTATGGCTACACCTTC
TRBJ1-2 NA NA TRBV3-1/TRBV3-2 CASSQGASGYTF TGTGCCAGCAGCCAAGGCGCTTCTGGCTACACCTTC
TRBJ1-1 NA NA TRBV10-1 CASSERGSAEAFF TGCGCCAGCAGTGAAAGGGGCTCGGCTGAAGCTTTCTTT
TRBJ1-2 NA TRBD1 TRBV15 CATSRGTGGLGSPGYTF TGTGCCACCAGCAGAGGAACAGGGGGCCTAGGTTCGCCGGGCTACACCTTC
TRBJ1-1 NA TRBD1 TRBV30 CAQRTGRDTEAFF TGTGCCCAAAGGACAGGGAGAGACACTGAAGCTTTCTTT
TRBJ2-3 NA NA TRBV19 CASSITDTQYF TGTGCCAGTAGTATCACTGATACGCAGTATTTT
TRBJ1-1 NA TRBD1 TRBV6-5 CASSRTGRDTEAFF TGTGCCAGCAGCCGGACAGGGCGGGACACTGAAGCTTTCTTT
TRBJ1-4 NA NA TRBV25-1 CASSETVVATNEKLFF TGTGCCAGCAGTGAAACGGTGGTGGCAACTAATGAAAAACTGTTTTTT
TRBJ2-5 NA TRBD1 TRBV28 CASSRQGVETQYF TGTGCCAGCAGTCGACAGGGGGTAGAGACCCAGTACTTC
TRBJ2-1 NA TRBD2 TRBV7-6 CASSFDTSGDDEQFF TGTGCCAGCAGCTTCGACACTAGCGGCGACGATGAGCAGTTCTTC
TRBJ1-2 NA NA TRBV30 CAWSEQQHTYGYTF TGTGCCTGGAGCGAACAGCAACATACCTATGGCTACACCTTC
TRBJ1-5 NA TRBD1 TRBV7-2 CASSLGDRGNQPQHF TGTGCCAGCAGCTTAGGAGACAGGGGAAATCAGCCCCAGCATTTT
TRBJ1-2 NA NA TRBV4-3 CASSQGFTRGTGGYTF TGCGCCAGCAGCCAGGGATTTACTCGGGGGACGGGCGGCTACACCTTC
TRBJ1-1 few NA TRBV7-9 CASSPPDRNTEAFF TGTGCCAGCAGCCCGCCGGACAGGAACACTGAAGCTTTCTTT
TRBJ1-1 NA TRBD1 TRBV6-5 CASSYRDSRNTEAFF TGTGCCAGCAGTTACCGGGACAGTCGAAACACTGAAGCTTTCTTT
TRBJ1-6 once NA TRBV5-4 CASSLDRSNSPLHF TGTGCCAGCAGCCTGGACAGATCGAATTCACCCCTCCACTTT
TRBJ2-1 NA NA TRBV7-8 CASSRVPTPYNEQFF TGTGCCAGCAGCCGAGTACCGACTCCCTACAATGAGCAGTTCTTC
TRBJ2-7 NA NA TRBV21-1 CASSIGTSGRAVHGEQYF TGTGCCAGCAGCATCGGGACTAGCGGGAGGGCCGTTCACGGCGAGCAGTACTTC
TRBJ2-7 NA TRBD1 TRBV11-3 CASRGQGYHEQYF TGTGCCAGCAGGGGACAGGGATACCACGAGCAGTACTTC
TRBJ1-1 NA NA TRBV23-1 CASSPLLWVDTEAFF TGCGCCAGTAGCCCCTTATTGTGGGTGGACACTGAAGCTTTCTTT
TRBJ1-1 NA NA TRBV15 CATSSEGSAEAFF TGTGCCACCAGCAGTGAGGGAAGCGCTGAAGCTTTCTTT
TRBJ1-1 NA TRBD1 TRBV2 CASRRTGQDAEAFF TGTGCCAGCAGACGAACAGGACAGGATGCTGAAGCTTTCTTT
TRBJ1-1 NA NA TRBV30 CAWSTGLTSTEAFF TGTGCCTGGAGTACAGGTCTAACCAGCACTGAAGCTTTCTTT
TRBJ1-2 NA NA TRBV27 CASSWGVTYGYTF TGTGCCAGCAGTTGGGGCGTGACCTATGGCTACACCTTC
TRBJ1-2 NA NA TRBV27 CASSLSFPGSGANYGYTF TGTGCCAGCAGTTTATCGTTCCCGGGATCAGGGGCTAACTATGGCTACACCTTC
TRBJ2-7 NA TRBD1 TRBV6-5 CATLYGAGGTYEQYF TGTGCCACCCTCTACGGGGCAGGGGGTACCTACGAGCAGTACTTC
TRBJ1-5 few NA TRBV15 CATRREGGYSNQPQHF TGTGCCACCAGGAGGGAAGGGGGATATAGCAATCAGCCCCAGCATTTT
TRBJ2-5 once TRBD1 TRBV5-6 CASTARGLGVETQYF TGTGCCAGCACCGCTAGGGGGCTGGGAGTGGAGACCCAGTACTTC
TRBJ2-3 NA TRBD1 TRBV3-1/TRBV3-2 CASSQDRTGGTDTQYF TGTGCCAGCAGCCAAGATAGGACAGGGGGAACAGATACGCAGTATTTT
TRBJ2-5 NA NA TRBV19 CASSDRETQYF TGTGCCAGTAGTGATAGAGAGACCCAGTACTTC
TRBJ2-3 NA TRBD2 TRBV5-1 CASSLTSGRVHTQYF TGCGCCAGCAGCTTGACTAGCGGGAGGGTACACACGCAGTATTTT
TRBJ2-3 NA NA TRBV11-3 CASSLASDTQYF TGTGCCAGCAGCTTAGCGTCAGATACGCAGTATTTT
TRBJ1-3 NA NA TRBV14 CASSQDRTFSTGNTIYF TGTGCCAGCAGCCAAGACAGGACATTTTCTACTGGAAACACCATATATTTT
TRBJ2-1 NA TRBD1 TRBV29-1 CSATTGQGDNEQFF TGCAGCGCCACGACGGGACAGGGGGACAATGAGCAGTTCTTC
TRBJ1-4 NA TRBD1 TRBV12-3/TRBV12-4 CASSRRTGELFF TGTGCCAGCAGTCGACGGACAGGCGAACTGTTTTTT
TRBJ2-1 NA TRBD2 TRBV24-1 CATSQLAANPDEQFF TGTGCCACCAGTCAACTAGCGGCAAACCCCGATGAGCAGTTCTTC